This entry concerns a single T cell receptor beta chain. Its antigen remains unknown. The data originate from a study of Ad26.COV2.S vaccination and SARS-CoV-2 variants. Study outcomes and limitations: Vaccinees displayed broader spike-specific TCR repertoires than placebo recipients. Spike-specific CD8+ and CD4+ T cell responses reportedly showed substantial breadth after vaccination. Comparable non-spike TCR breadth was observed in vaccine and placebo recipients. Measurements of TCR breadth and depth may have given underestimates of the total T cell responses.

Trimming removed 3 bases at V and 8 bases at J, with 5 bases between. The CDR3 is made up of 11 amino acids. Germline V gives CDR1 SGHVS, CDR2 FNYEAQ. The table came from immunoSEQ multiplex PCR; TCRdb's copy has only in-frame clones and leaves some out. The table records approximately 150,000 clones, 70% to 90% of them present only once. V is TRBV7-6 and J is TRBJ2-1; the D gene is possibly TRBD1 (5 bases). Here the sequenced sample was peripheral blood, taken after recovery from COVID-19. This clonotype originated in a human donor who had recovered from COVID-19. The CDR3 reads CASSFRDEQFF. CDR3 bases: TGTGCCAGCAGCTTCAGGGATGAGCAGTTCTTC.